This entry concerns a single TCR beta chain. Antigen unknown. The data derive from a study of T cell responses to AZD1222 COVID-19 vaccine. Across the study: Some second doses came at about 4 weeks and others at about 12 weeks; these were pooled.

General study results and limits: Increases in Spike-specific TCR breadth and depth were seen after two AZD1222 doses. At baseline, seropositivity was found in only a handful of AZD1222 recipients.

The ends were cut back, 5 bases at V and 5 bases at J, with 9 bases in the middle. In germline, CDR1 is SGHNT, CDR2 YENEEA. The CDR3 loop spans 12 amino acids. Here immunoSEQ multiplex PCR was the method, and the copy in TCRdb shows in-frame clones only, minus some. Of about 67,000 clones in the sample, around four fifths were seen once. The origin of this receptor is an adult in good health. The V gene is TRBV11-3, the J gene TRBJ2-5; maybe TRBD1 (6 bases). Sequences were derived from peripheral blood, sampled on day 0 of AZD1222 vaccination. This CDR3 reads CASSNREETQYF. CDR3 coding DNA: TGTGCCAGCAGCAACAGGGAGGAGACCCAGTACTTC.